These 23 T cell receptor beta chains share one sample of origin, sequenced in a study of blood T cells in healthy people across ages. A second PCR of 7 to 11 cycles used a sample-barcoded 5' primer and a J-beta primer mix. One entry per CDR3 protein results from TCRdb running MiXCR on the 5' RACE reads. This repertoire shows roughly 800,000 distinct CDR3 sequences, 58% found once; its top ten account for about 20%. Sequencing was performed on blood. The receptors were sampled from a man aged 25 to 45 in good health.

This clonotype was seen a few times. The chain uses TRBV20-1 and TRBJ1-5, with D possibly matching TRBD1 (5 bases). V lost 6 bases and J lost 4, with 16 bases in between. The CDR3 length is 14 residues. CDR1 and CDR2 (germline): DFQATT, SNEGSKA (reference sequence). The CDR3, as DNA: TGCAGTGCCGTCGGGACGCCAGTTAATCAGCCCCAGCATTTT. Encoded protein: CSAVGTPVNQPQHF.

This clonotype was detected only once. One end of the junction fails to match germline, which may point to a read error. The rearrangement links TRBV24-1 to TRBJ2-3; a possible D gene is TRBD2 (6 bases). The CDR3 contains 14 residues. Germline V CDR1 and CDR2: KGHDR, SFDVKD. Here the CDR3 DNA reads TGTGCCACCAATGATCGGGGAGGCGCAGATACGCAGTATTTT. As protein: CATNDRGGADTQYF.

This clonotype appeared once. V and J are TRBV6-2 or TRBV6-3 and TRBJ1-2; 7 nucleotides line up with TRBD1. This CDR3 is built from 15 residues. V gave up 6 bases and J gave up 4 bases; unmatched junction bases: 11. The germline V gene encodes CDR1 MNHEY and CDR2 SVGEGT. CDR3 nucleotide sequence: TGTGCCAGCAGCCATAGGGACAGTCTAGCCTATGGCTACACCTTC. Protein: CASSHRDSLAYGYTF.

The chain carries TRBV6-5 and TRBJ2-7, with D unclear. The CDR3 runs to 14 residues. Trimming stripped 2 bases from V and 6 bases from J, with 14 bases between. The germline CDR1 and CDR2 sequences are MNHEY and SVGAGI. The CDR3 protein is CASSYTDSMGEQYF. Written as DNA, the CDR3 is TGTGCCAGCAGTTACACCGACTCGATGGGCGAGCAGTACTTC.

V is TRBV7-9 and J is TRBJ1-6; TRBD1 matches at 7 bases. Germline values: CDR1 SEHNR, CDR2 FQNEAQ (reference sequence). The V segment lost 6 bases and the J segment 7 bases; nucleotides outside the gene matches: 6. The CDR3 is 14 residues long. The CDR3 DNA is TGTGCCAGCAGAACCGGGACAGAAAATTCACCCCTCCACTTT. Translated: CASRTGTENSPLHF.

This clonotype was counted between two and nine times. Here the CDR3 reads CSVEIRGLQETQYF. In DNA, the CDR3 is TGCAGCGTTGAAATCAGGGGCCTACAAGAGACCCAGTACTTC. The chain has TRBV29-1 and TRBJ2-5, with a tentative D call TRBD1 (6 bases). Trimming took off 2 bases at V and 2 bases at J, with 12 bases between the two ends. Germline CDR1 is SQVTM and CDR2 is ANQGSEA. The CDR3 is made up of 14 amino acids.

The chain has TRBV10-3 and TRBJ1-6; no clear D gene. The CDR3 is 15 residues long. The V gene lost 0 bases and the J gene lost 7 bases, with 10 bases spanning the gap. CDR1 and CDR2 (germline): ENHRY, SYGVKD. DNA of the CDR3: TGTGCCATCAGTGAGTCGCCAGGAGAAAATTCACCCCTCCACTTT. It codes for CAISESPGENSPLHF.

V is TRBV9 and J is TRBJ2-1; the D gene is possibly TRBD2 (5 bases). Trimming removed 2 bases from V and 7 bases from J, with 19 bases in between. This CDR3 contains 16 residues. From germline, CDR1 is SGDLS and CDR2 YYNGEE. The CDR3 here is CASSVGSVLLRNEQFF. CDR3 DNA sequence: TGTGCCAGCAGCGTCGGTAGCGTCCTCCTAAGGAATGAGCAGTTCTTC.

The chain is built from TRBV7-7 and TRBJ2-5; D not certain. Deletions cut 2 bases from V and 2 bases from J, with 9 bases between. The CDR3 has 14 amino acids. Germline values: CDR1 SSHAT, CDR2 FNYEAQ (reference sequence). CDR3 sequence reads: CASSLYLGQETQYF. The CDR3 DNA reads TGTGCCAGCAGCTTATATCTGGGGCAAGAGACCCAGTACTTC.

In DNA form, the CDR3 reads TGTGCCAGCAGTCAATCCCCAAGGCAGCGGGAGCGGCATGAGCAGTTCTTC. Its protein is CASSQSPRQRERHEQFF. V usage is TRBV6-2 or TRBV6-3 and J usage is TRBJ2-1; TRBD2 matches 8 bases. This CDR3 contains 17 residues. Germline-derived CDR1 and CDR2 are MNHEY and SVGEGT. V was pared by 5 bases and J by 8 bases, with 17 bases of the junction left unmatched.

In this sample, this clonotype turned up once. The chain combines TRBV29-1 with TRBJ2-7, with 12 bases matching TRBD2. V was clipped by 6 bases and J by 4 bases; unmatched bases: 10. The V gene's germline CDR1 is SQVTM and CDR2 ANQGSEA. This CDR3 has 15 residues. CDR3 nucleotide sequence: TGCAGCGTCCCATCGACTAGCGGGAGTAGGTACGAGCAGTACTTC. It is translated as CSVPSTSGSRYEQYF.

This clonotype was found once. The genes are TRBV14 and TRBJ2-5; 7 nucleotides agree with TRBD1. This CDR3 spans 13 amino acids. Germline V gene sequence: CDR1 SGHDN, CDR2 FVKESK. The J segment lost 10 bases and the V segment lost 0 bases, leaving 5 bases of the junction unmatched. DNA for the CDR3: TGTGCCAGCAGCCAAGAGGGCCAGGGGGTCCAGTACTTC. Translated: CASSQEGQGVQYF.

The chain couples TRBV7-2 to TRBJ1-4, with 8 positions matching TRBD1. The CDR3 contains 16 residues. Germline values: CDR1 SGHTA, CDR2 FQGNSA. V lost 5 bases to trimming and J lost 7 bases; unmatched junction nucleotides: 12. Here the CDR3 reads CASSLIPRGLREKLFF. Written as DNA, the CDR3 is TGTGCCAGCAGCCTCATCCCCAGGGGGCTCCGTGAAAAACTGTTTTTT.

This clonotype was recorded many times. V is TRBV28 and J is TRBJ2-5, with D possibly called TRBD1 or TRBD2 (5 bases each). Deletions cut 7 bases from V and 2 bases from J, with 8 bases between. CDR1 MDHEN and CDR2 SYDVKM come from the germline V gene. The CDR3 extends over 12 amino acids. CDR3 sequence: CASKGPQETQYF. The CDR3 nucleotides are TGTGCCAGCAAGGGACCGCAAGAGACCCAGTACTTC.

In this sample, this clonotype turned up once. The chain combines TRBV28 with TRBJ2-7; TRBD2 matches 13 bases. V shed 3 bases and J 3 bases; nucleotides not matched to a gene: 5. The CDR3 sequence is 16 residues long. Germline V lookup: CDR1 MDHEN, CDR2 SYDVKM. CDR3 bases: TGTGCCAGCAGTTTTCTCGGGACTAGCGGGGTCTACGAGCAGTACTTC. Residues: CASSFLGTSGVYEQYF. The entire variable domain, with the rest obtained from reference TRBV28 and TRBJ2-7, is as follows: DVKVTQSSRYLVKRTGEKVFLECVQDMDHENMFWYRQDPGLGLRLIYFSYDVKMKEKGDIPEGYSVSREKKERFSLILESASTNQTSMYLCASSFLGTSGVYEQYFGPGTRLTVT.

This clonotype was found once. The V call is TRBV5-1, the J call TRBJ1-6, with D tentatively TRBD1 (6 bases). The CDR3 has 14 amino acids. The germline V and J ends were trimmed by 2 bases and 6 bases, with 9 bases remaining between them. CDR1 SGHRS and CDR2 YFSETQ come from the germline V gene. This CDR3 reads CASSFEGGNSPLHF. Here the CDR3 DNA reads TGCGCCAGCAGCTTTGAGGGGGGTAATTCACCCCTCCACTTT.

The chain carries TRBV7-2 and TRBJ2-3; 10 nucleotides agree with TRBD2. The trim removed 5 bases at V and 2 bases at J, leaving 13 bases unmatched. CDR1 is SGHTA, CDR2 FQGNSA, per germline. This CDR3 contains 18 residues. The CDR3 region is CASSRRPTSGYSTDTQYF. The CDR3 DNA sequence: TGTGCCAGCAGCCGAAGACCGACTAGCGGGTATTCCACAGATACGCAGTATTTT.

The chain couples TRBV6-1 to TRBJ1-3; TRBD1 agrees at 9 bases. V was pared by 4 bases and J by 4 bases, with 8 bases of the junction left unmatched. Germline CDR1 is MNHNS and CDR2 is SASEGT. CDR3 length: 16 residues. The CDR3 bases are TGTGCCAGCAGTGCCACACAGGGGGCGACGGGAAACACCATATATTTT. Amino acid sequence: CASSATQGATGNTIYF.

The chain employs TRBV7-9 and TRBJ2-7; 8 bases map to TRBD2. The V segment lost 4 bases and the J segment 3 bases; nucleotides outside the gene matches: 14. Per the germline V gene, CDR1 is SEHNR and CDR2 is FQNEAQ (reference sequence). The CDR3 extends over 17 amino acids. The CDR3 region is CASSSLAAAGGSYEQYF. In DNA, the CDR3 is TGTGCCAGCAGCTCCCTGGCGGCGGCGGGAGGTAGCTACGAGCAGTACTTC.

The J gene is TRBJ2-5, the V gene TRBV20-1; 8 nucleotides align to TRBD2. CDR1 is DFQATT, CDR2 SNEGSKA, per germline (reference sequence). The CDR3 is 13 residues long. V lost 6 bases and J lost 4; bases outside the gene matches: 7. CDR3 DNA sequence: TGCAGTGCCACCAGCGGGAGCAGAGAGACCCAGTACTTC. It is translated as CSATSGSRETQYF.

This CDR3 reads CASSQVGEKLFF. CDR3 in DNA: TGTGCCAGCAGCCAGGTGGGGGAAAAACTGTTTTTT. V and J are TRBV28 and TRBJ1-4; D ambiguous. Germline assignment: CDR1 MDHEN and CDR2 SYDVKM. The length of the CDR3 is 12 residues. Between the trimmed V and J ends, which lost 6 bases and 8 bases, there was a span of 10 bases. Based on the CDR3 plus reference TRBV28 and TRBJ1-4, the full variable domain is DVKVTQSSRYLVKRTGEKVFLECVQDMDHENMFWYRQDPGLGLRLIYFSYDVKMKEKGDIPEGYSVSREKKERFSLILESASTNQTSMYLCASSQVGEKLFFGSGTQLSVL.

This clonotype was counted between two and nine times. V gene TRBV4-1 combines with J gene TRBJ2-5, with 8 bases lining up with TRBD1. V gave up 1 base and J gave up 4 bases; unmatched junction bases: 5. CDR3 length: 15 residues. Germline assignment: CDR1 MGHRA and CDR2 YSYEKL. CDR3 region: CASSQVGQGRETQYF. For the CDR3, the DNA is TGCGCCAGCAGCCAAGTTGGACAGGGTCGAGAGACCCAGTACTTC.

This clonotype was observed a handful of times. J is TRBJ2-5 and V is TRBV27, with D perhaps matching TRBD1 (5 bases). Per the germline V gene, CDR1 is MNHEY and CDR2 is SMNVEV (reference sequence). Trimming shortened V by 7 bases and J by 5 bases, and 14 bases separated the two germline ends. The CDR3 loop spans 13 amino acids. The CDR3: CASKGAGWETQYF. Written as DNA, the CDR3 is TGTGCCAGCAAGGGCGCAGGGTGGGAGACCCAGTACTTC.